This T cell receptor beta chain was documented in a study of cytomegalovirus exposure and HLA in healthy donors. As for the study in general: Falling in the Caucasian-associated ancestry cluster were about 82% of under 450 genotyped donors. Whole-study results and caveats: Segments of the TCR beta V type were, in most cases, productive about 87% or about 30% of the time in an earlier analysis.

Trimming took off 5 bases at V and 4 bases at J, with 18 bases between the two ends. Germline assignment: CDR1 SGHTA and CDR2 FQGNSA. The CDR3 contains 15 residues. Remarks on this clone: Its antigen remains unknown.

13 Jbeta primers and 60 Vbeta primers were used for the PCR. This table comes from immunoSEQ multiplex PCR, and its TCRdb copy is limited to in-frame clones, with some not included. In the table there are 150,000 to 200,000 clones, nearly 80% of which are singletons. This sequence joins TRBV7-2 and TRBJ2-7, with D perhaps matching TRBD2 (5 bases). The TCR originated in a woman aged 40-49 years in good health and CMV-seronegative. The sequencing input was PBMCs. The CDR3 DNA reads TGTGCCAGCAGCGGGCGGGTATTCGGTCAGTACGAGCAGTACTTC. Residues: CASSGRVFGQYEQYF.